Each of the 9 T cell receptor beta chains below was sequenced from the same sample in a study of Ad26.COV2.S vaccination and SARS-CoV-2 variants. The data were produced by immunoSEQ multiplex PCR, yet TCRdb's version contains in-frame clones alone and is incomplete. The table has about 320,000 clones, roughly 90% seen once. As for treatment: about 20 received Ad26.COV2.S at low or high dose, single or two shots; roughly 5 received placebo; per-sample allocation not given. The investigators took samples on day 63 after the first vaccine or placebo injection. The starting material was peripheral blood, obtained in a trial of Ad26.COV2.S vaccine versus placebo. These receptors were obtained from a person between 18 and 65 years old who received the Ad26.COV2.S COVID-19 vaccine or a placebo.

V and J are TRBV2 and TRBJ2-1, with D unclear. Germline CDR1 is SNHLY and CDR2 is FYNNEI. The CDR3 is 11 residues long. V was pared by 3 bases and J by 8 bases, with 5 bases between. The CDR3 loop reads CASSDVYEQFF. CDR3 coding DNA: TGTGCCAGCAGTGATGTGTATGAGCAGTTCTTC. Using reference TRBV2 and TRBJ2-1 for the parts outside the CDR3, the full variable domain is EPEVTQTPSHQVTQMGQEVILRCVPISNHLYFYWYRQILGQKVEFLVSFYNNEISEKSEIFDDQFSVERPDGSNFTLKIRSTKLEDSAMYFCASSDVYEQFFGPGTRLTVL.

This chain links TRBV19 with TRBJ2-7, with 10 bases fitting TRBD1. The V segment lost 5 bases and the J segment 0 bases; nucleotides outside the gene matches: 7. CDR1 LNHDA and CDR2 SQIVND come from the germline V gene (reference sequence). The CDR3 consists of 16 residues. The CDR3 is CASSARDRGPSYEQYF. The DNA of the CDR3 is TGTGCCAGTAGTGCCCGGGACAGGGGCCCCTCCTACGAGCAGTACTTC.

CDR3 in amino acids: CASSYFRGIGDNEQFF. The CDR3 nucleotides read TGTGCCAGCAGTTATTTTCGAGGAATTGGGGACAATGAGCAGTTCTTC. The chain recombines TRBV6-2 or TRBV6-3 with TRBJ2-1, with D hard to call. Germline V gene sequence: CDR1 MNHEY, CDR2 SVGEGT. The CDR3 is 16 residues long. V was shortened by 3 bases and J by 5 bases, with 17 bases between the two germline ends.

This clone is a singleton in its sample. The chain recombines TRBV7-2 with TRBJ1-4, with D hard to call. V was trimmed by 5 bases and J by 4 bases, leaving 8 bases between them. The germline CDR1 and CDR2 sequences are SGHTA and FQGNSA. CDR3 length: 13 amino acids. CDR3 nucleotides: TGTGCCAGCAGCCAGCGGCATAATGAAAAACTGTTTTTT. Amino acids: CASSQRHNEKLFF.

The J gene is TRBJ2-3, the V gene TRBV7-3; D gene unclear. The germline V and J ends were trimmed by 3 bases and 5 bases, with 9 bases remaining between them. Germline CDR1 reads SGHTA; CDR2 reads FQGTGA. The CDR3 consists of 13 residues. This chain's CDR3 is CASSFSRLDTQYF. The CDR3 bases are TGTGCCAGCAGCTTTTCACGCCTAGATACGCAGTATTTT.

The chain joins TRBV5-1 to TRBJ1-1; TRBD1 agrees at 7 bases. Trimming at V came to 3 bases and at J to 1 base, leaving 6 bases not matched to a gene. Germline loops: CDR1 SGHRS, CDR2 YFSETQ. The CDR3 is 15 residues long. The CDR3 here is CASSWKTGTNTEAFF. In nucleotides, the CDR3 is TGCGCCAGCAGCTGGAAGACAGGGACGAACACTGAAGCTTTCTTT.

Here the CDR3 reads CASSFYPGELFF. The DNA of the CDR3 is TGTGCCAGCAGTTTCTACCCCGGGGAGCTGTTTTTT. The rearrangement joins TRBV12-3 or TRBV12-4 to TRBJ2-2, with D hard to call. The CDR3 runs to 12 residues. V lost 3 bases, J lost 6 bases, and 5 bases lay in between.

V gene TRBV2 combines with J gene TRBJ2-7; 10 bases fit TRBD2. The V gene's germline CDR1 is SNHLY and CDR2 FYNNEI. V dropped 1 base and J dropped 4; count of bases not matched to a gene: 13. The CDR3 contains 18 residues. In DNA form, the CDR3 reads TGTGCCAGCAGTGAAGTTCAGGAGAGGACTAGCGGTAGTTACGAGCAGTACGTC. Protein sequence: CASSEVQERTSGSYEQYV.

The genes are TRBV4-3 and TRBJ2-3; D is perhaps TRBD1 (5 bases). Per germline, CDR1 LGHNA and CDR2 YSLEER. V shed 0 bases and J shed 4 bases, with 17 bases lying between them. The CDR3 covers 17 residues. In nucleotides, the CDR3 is TGCGCCAGCAGCCAAGAAGGCCTAAACTCAGGGTCAGATACGCAGTATTTT. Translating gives CASSQEGLNSGSDTQYF.